This T cell receptor beta chain was recovered during a study of blood T cells in healthy people across ages. General observations from the study: A strong correlation between TCR beta diversity and naive T cell percentage was seen.

Turning to this clonotype: As yet, its antigen is unknown.

Each donor had approximately 10 milliliters of peripheral blood drawn. Researchers report isolating at least 6.5 million PBMCs per sample. Primers used in a second PCR of about 6 to 11 cycles were a sample-barcoded 5' primer and a J-beta primer mix. TCRdb processed the 5' RACE reads anew with MiXCR; each CDR3 protein has one entry. The sample has over 600,000 distinct CDR3 sequences, more than 55% seen once; the top ten hold about a quarter. This CDR3 spans 15 amino acids. With 1 base removed from V and 3 bases from J, the gap between germline ends came to 12 bases. Germline V gene data show CDR1 as SGHTA and CDR2 as FQGNSA.

This chain connects TRBV7-2 to TRBJ1-1, with D unresolved. Sample: blood. The receptor was isolated from a man aged 35-49 years in good health. The CDR3 here is CASSLGGIRDTEAFF. The CDR3 DNA is TGTGCCAGCAGCTTAGGAGGGATTCGGGACACTGAAGCTTTCTTT.